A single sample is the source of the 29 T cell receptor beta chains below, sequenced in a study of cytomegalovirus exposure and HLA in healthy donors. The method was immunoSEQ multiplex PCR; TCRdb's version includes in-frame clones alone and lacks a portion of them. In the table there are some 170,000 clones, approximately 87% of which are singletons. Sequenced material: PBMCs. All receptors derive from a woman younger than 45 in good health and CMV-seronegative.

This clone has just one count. This chain's CDR3 is CASSFQGGYEQYF. The CDR3 bases are TGCGCCAGCAGCTTCCAGGGAGGGTACGAGCAGTACTTC. This chain links TRBV5-1 with TRBJ2-7; 7 bases align to TRBD2. This CDR3 has 13 residues. Losses at the gene ends were 2 bases for V and 4 bases for J; bases not matched to a gene: 3. Looked up from germline, CDR1 is SGHRS and CDR2 is YFSETQ.

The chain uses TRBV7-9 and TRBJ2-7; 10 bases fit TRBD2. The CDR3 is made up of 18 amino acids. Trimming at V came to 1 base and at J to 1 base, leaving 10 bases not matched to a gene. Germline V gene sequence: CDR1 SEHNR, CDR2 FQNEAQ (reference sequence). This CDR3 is CASSLGGLAASFSYEQYF. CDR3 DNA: TGTGCCAGCAGCTTAGGTGGACTAGCGGCCTCCTTTTCCTACGAGCAGTACTTC. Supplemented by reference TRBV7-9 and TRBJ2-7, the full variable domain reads DTGVSQNPRHKITKRGQNVTFRCDPISEHNRLYWYRQTLGQGPEFLTYFQNEAQLEKSRLLSDRFSAERPKGSFSTLEIQRTEQGDSAMYLCASSLGGLAASFSYEQYFGPGTRLTVT.

Here the CDR3 reads CASSLVGGAGSNQPQHF. CDR3 DNA: TGTGCCAGCAGCTTAGTTGGGGGCGCGGGTTCCAATCAGCCCCAGCATTTT. The chain couples TRBV7-2 to TRBJ1-5; a possible D gene is TRBD1 (6 bases). Trimming took 1 base from V and 3 from J, leaving 16 bases between them. The CDR3 is 17 amino acids. CDR1 SGHTA and CDR2 FQGNSA come from the germline V gene.

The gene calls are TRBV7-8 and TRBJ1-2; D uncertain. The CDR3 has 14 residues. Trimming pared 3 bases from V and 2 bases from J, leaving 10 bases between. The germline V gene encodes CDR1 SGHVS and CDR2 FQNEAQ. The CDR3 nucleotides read TGTGCCAGCAGCTTCGGGCACACAAACTATGGCTACACCTTC. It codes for CASSFGHTNYGYTF. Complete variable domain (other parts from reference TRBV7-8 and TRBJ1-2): GAGVSQSPRYKVAKRGQDVALRCDPISGHVSLFWYQQALGQGPEFLTYFQNEAQLDKSGLPSDRFFAERPEGSVSTLKIQRTQQEDSAVYLCASSFGHTNYGYTFGSGTRLTVV.

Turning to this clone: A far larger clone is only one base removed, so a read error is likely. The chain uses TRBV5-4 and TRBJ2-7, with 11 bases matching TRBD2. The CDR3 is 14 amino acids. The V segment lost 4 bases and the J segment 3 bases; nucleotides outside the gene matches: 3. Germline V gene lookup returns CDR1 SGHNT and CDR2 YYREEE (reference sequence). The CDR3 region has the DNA TGTGCCAGCAGCCAAGGGACTAGCGGCTACGAGCAGTACTTC. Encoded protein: CASSQGTSGYEQYF.

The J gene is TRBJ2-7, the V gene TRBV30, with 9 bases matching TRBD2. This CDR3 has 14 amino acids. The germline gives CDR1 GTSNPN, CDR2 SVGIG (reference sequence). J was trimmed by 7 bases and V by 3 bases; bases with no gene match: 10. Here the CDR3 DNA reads TGTGCCTGGAGACGACTAGCGGAGTCCGGGGAGCAGTACTTC. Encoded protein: CAWRRLAESGEQYF.

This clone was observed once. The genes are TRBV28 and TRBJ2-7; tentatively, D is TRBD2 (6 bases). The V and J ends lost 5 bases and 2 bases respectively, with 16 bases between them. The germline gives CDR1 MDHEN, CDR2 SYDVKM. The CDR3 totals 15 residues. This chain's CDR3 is CASSPRLGLAYEQYF. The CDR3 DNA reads TGTGCCAGCAGTCCCCGCTTGGGACTTGCCTACGAGCAGTACTTC. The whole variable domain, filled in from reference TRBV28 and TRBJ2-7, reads DVKVTQSSRYLVKRTGEKVFLECVQDMDHENMFWYRQDPGLGLRLIYFSYDVKMKEKGDIPEGYSVSREKKERFSLILESASTNQTSMYLCASSPRLGLAYEQYFGPGTRLTVT.

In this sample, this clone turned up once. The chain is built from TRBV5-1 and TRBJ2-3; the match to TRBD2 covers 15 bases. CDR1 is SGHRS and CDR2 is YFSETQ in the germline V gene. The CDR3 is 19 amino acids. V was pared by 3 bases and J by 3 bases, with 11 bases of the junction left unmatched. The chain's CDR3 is CASSSGLAGGRPQTDTQYF. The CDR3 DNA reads TGCGCCAGCAGCTCAGGACTAGCGGGAGGGAGGCCACAGACAGATACGCAGTATTTT. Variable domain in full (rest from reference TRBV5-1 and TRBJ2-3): KAGVTQTPRYLIKTRGQQVTLSCSPISGHRSVSWYQQTPGQGLQFLFEYFSETQRNKGNFPGRFSGRQFSNSRSEMNVSTLELGDSALYLCASSSGLAGGRPQTDTQYFGPGTRLTVL.

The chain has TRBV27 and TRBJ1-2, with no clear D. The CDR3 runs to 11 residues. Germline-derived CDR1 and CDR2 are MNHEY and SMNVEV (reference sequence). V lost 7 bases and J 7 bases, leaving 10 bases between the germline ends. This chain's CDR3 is CASKSGFGYTF. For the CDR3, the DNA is TGTGCCAGCAAATCGGGGTTTGGCTACACCTTC.

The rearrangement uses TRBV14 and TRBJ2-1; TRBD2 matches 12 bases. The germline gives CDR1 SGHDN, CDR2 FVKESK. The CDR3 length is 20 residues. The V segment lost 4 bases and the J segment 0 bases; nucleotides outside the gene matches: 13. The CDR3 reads CASSRGAGLAGKSSYNEQFF. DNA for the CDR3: TGTGCCAGCAGCCGGGGGGCAGGACTAGCGGGGAAGAGCTCCTACAATGAGCAGTTCTTC.

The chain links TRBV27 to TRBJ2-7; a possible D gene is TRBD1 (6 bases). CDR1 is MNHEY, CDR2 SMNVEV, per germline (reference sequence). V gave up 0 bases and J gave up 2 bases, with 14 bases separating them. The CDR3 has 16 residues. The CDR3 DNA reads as TGTGCCAGCAGTTTATCGATGGGACACCGTACCTACGAGCAGTACTTC. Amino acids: CASSLSMGHRTYEQYF.

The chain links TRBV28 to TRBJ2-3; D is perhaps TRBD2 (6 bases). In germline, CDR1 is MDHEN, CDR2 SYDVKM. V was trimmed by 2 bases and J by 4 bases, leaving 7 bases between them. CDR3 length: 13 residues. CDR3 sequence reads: CASSLAGSDTQYF. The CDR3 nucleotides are TGTGCCAGCAGTTTAGCGGGATCAGATACGCAGTATTTT.

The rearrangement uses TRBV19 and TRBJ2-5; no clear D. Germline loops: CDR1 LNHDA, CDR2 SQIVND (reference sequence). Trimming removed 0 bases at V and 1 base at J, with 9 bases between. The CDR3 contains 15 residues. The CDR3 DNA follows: TGTGCCAGTAGTATAGATTTAGAGCTCCAAGAGACCCAGTACTTC. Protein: CASSIDLELQETQYF. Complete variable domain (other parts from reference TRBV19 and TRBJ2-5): DGGITQSPKYLFRKEGQNVTLSCEQNLNHDAMYWYRQDPGQGLRLIYYSQIVNDFQKGDIAEGYSVSREKKESFPLTVTSAQKNPTAFYLCASSIDLELQETQYFGPGTRLLVL.

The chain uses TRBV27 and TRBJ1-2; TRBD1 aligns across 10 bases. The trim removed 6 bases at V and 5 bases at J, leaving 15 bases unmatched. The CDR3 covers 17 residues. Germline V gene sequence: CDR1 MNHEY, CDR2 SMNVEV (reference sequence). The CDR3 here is CASSPGGQGLVGYGYTF. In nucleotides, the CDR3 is TGTGCCAGCAGCCCGGGGGGACAGGGGCTTGTTGGGTATGGCTACACCTTC.

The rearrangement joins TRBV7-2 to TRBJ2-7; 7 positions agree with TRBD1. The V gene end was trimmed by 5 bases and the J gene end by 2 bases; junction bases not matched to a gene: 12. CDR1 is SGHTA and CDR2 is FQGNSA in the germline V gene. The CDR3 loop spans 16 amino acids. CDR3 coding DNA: TGTGCCAGCAGCGCTCAGAGACAGGGCAGAACCTACGAGCAGTACTTC. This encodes CASSAQRQGRTYEQYF. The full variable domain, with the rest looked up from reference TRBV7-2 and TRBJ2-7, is GAGVSQSPSNKVTEKGKDVELRCDPISGHTALYWYRQSLGQGLEFLIYFQGNSAPDKSGLPSDRFSAERTGGSVSTLTIQRTQQEDSAVYLCASSAQRQGRTYEQYFGPGTRLTVT.

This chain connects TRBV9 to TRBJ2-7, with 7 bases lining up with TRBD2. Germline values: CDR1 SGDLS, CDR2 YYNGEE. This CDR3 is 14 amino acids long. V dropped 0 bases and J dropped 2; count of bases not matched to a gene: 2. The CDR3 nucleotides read TGTGCCAGCAGCGTAGCTGGGACTACCTACGAGCAGTACTTC. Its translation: CASSVAGTTYEQYF.

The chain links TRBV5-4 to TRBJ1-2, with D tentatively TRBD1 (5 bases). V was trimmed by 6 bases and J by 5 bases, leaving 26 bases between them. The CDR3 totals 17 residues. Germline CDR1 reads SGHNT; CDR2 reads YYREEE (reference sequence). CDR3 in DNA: TGTGCCAGCACCCTTGCGAGAACCGGGACGTCAAAATATGGCTACACCTTC. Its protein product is CASTLARTGTSKYGYTF.

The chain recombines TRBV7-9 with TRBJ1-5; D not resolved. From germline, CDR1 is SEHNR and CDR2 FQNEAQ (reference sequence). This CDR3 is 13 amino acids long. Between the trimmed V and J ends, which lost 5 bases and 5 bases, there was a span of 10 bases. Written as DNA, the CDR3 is TGTGCCAGCAGCCTGGCAGATTATCAGCCCCAGCATTTT. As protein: CASSLADYQPQHF.

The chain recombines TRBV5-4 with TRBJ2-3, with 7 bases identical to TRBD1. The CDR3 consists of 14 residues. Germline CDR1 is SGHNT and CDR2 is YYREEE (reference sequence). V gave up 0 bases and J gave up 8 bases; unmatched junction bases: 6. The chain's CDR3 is CASSLVGGEGTQYF. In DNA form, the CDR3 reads TGTGCCAGCAGCTTGGTAGGGGGCGAAGGTACGCAGTATTTT.

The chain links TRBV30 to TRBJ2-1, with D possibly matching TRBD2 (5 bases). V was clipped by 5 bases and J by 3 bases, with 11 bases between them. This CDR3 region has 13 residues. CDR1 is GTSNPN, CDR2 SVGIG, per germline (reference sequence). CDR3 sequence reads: CAWAPRGYNEQFF. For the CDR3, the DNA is TGTGCCTGGGCCCCCCGGGGCTACAATGAGCAGTTCTTC.

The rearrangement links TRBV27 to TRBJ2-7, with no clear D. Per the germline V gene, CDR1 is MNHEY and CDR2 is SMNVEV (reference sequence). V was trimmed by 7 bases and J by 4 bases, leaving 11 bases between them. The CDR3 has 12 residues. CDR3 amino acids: CASTFRPYEQYF. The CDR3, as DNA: TGTGCCAGCACCTTTAGGCCTTACGAGCAGTACTTC.

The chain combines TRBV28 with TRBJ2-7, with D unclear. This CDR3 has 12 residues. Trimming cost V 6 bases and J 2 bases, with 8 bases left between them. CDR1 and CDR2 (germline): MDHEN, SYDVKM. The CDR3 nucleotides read TGTGCCAGCAGGGATCATACCTACGAGCAGTACTTC. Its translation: CASRDHTYEQYF.

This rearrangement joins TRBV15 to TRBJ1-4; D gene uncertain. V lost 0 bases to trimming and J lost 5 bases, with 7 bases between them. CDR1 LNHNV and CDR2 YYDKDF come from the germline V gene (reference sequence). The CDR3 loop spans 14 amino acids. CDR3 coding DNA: TGTGCCACCAGCAGAGATTCGGTGAATGAAAAACTGTTTTTT. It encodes CATSRDSVNEKLFF.

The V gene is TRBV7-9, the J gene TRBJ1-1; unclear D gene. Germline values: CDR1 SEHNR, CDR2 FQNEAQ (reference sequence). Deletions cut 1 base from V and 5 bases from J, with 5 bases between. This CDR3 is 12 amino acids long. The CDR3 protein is CASSLGATEAFF. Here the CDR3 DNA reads TGTGCCAGCAGCTTAGGGGCTACTGAAGCTTTCTTT.

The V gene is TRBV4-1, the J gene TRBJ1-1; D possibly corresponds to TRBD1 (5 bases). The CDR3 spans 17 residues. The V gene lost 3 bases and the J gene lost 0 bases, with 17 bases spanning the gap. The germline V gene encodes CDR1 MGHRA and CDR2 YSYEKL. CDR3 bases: TGCGCCAGCAGCCATGGCAGGGTACCCTCGATGAACACTGAAGCTTTCTTT. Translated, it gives CASSHGRVPSMNTEAFF.

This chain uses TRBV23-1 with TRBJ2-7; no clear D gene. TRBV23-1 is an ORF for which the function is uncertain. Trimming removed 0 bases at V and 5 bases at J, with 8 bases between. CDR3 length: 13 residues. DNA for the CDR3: TGCGCCAGCAGTCAATCCCTAGTCGACGAGCAGTACTTC. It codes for CASSQSLVDEQYF.

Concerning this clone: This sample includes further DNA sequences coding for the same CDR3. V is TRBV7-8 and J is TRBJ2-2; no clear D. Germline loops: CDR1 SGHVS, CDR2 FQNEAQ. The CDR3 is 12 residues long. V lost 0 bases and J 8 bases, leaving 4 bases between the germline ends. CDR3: CASSLAGGELFF. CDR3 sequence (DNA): TGTGCCAGCAGCTTAGCGGGGGGGGAGCTGTTTTTT.

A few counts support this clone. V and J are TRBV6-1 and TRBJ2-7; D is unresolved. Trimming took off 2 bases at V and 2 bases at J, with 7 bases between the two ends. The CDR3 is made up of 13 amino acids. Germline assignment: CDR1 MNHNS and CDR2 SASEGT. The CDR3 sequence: CASSESETYEQYF. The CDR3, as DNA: TGTGCCAGCAGTGAATCAGAAACCTACGAGCAGTACTTC.

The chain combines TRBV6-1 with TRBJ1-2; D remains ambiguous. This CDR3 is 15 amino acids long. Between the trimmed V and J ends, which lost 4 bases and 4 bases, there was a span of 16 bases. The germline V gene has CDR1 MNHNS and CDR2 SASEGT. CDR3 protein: CASSVSPPAPYGYTF. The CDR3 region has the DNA TGTGCCAGCAGTGTTTCTCCACCTGCCCCCTATGGCTACACCTTC.